The subject of this entry is one T cell receptor (beta chain). The assay was immunoSEQ multiplex PCR, and TCRdb's table has in-frame clones only and misses some. The sample has some 290,000 clones; 90% are singletons. The sample is drawn from a study of blood T cell repertoires in COVID-19. Exposed enrollees had met someone with a PCR-confirmed or clinician-diagnosed COVID-19 case at some point within the 2 weeks before study entry. The germline CDR1 and CDR2 sequences are SGHRS and YFSETQ. The J segment lost 1 base and the V segment lost 0 bases, leaving 8 bases of the junction unmatched. There are 17 residues in the CDR3.

The sequence derives from a woman in her twenties or thirties who had been exposed to COVID-19. This sequence joins TRBV5-1 and TRBJ2-3; 7 positions match TRBD2. Source material: PBMCs or T cells enriched from blood (not recorded which). Here the CDR3 reads CASSLARGSGGTDTQYF. CDR3 DNA: TGCGCCAGCAGCTTGGCACGGGGCAGCGGGGGCACAGATACGCAGTATTTT.